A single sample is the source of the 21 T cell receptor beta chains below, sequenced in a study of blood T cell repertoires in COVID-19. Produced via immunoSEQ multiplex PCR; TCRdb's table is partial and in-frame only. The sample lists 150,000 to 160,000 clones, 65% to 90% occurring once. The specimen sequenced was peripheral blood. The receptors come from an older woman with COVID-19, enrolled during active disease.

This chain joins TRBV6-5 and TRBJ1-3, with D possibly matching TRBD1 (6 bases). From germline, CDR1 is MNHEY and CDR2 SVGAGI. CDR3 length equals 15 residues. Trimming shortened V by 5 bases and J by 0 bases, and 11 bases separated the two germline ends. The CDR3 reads CASSQTGSSGNTIYF. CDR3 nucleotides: TGTGCCAGCAGTCAGACAGGAAGCTCTGGAAACACCATATATTTT.

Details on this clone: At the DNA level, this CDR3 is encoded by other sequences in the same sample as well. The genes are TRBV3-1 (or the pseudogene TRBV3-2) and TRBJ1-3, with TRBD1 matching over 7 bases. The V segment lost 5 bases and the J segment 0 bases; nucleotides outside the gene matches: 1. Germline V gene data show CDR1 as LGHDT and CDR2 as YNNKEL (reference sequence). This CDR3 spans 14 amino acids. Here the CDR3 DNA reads TGTGCCAGCAGCAGACAGGGCTCTGGAAACACCATATATTTT. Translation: CASSRQGSGNTIYF.

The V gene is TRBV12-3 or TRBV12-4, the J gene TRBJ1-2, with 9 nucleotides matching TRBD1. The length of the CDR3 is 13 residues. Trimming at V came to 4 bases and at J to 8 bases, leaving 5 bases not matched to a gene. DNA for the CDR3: TGTGCCAGCAGTTCCGGGACAGGGTCCGGCTACACCTTC. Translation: CASSSGTGSGYTF.

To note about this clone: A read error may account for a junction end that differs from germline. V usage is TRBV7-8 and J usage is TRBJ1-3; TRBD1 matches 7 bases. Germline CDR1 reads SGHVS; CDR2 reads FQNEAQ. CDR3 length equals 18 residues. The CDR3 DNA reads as TGTGCCAGCAGCCTAGCCCCCCCCCACAGGGGATTGGGAAACACCATATATTTT. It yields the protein CASSLAPPHRGLGNTIYF.

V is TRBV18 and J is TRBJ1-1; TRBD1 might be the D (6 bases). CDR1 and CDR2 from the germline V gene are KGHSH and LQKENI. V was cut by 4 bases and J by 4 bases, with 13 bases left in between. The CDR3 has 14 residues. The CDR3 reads CASSQSGESTEAFF. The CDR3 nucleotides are TGTGCCAGCTCACAATCAGGGGAAAGCACTGAAGCTTTCTTT. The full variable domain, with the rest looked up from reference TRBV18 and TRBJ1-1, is NAGVMQNPRHLVRRRGQEARLRCSPMKGHSHVYWYRQLPEEGLKFMVYLQKENIIDESGMPKERFSAEFPKEGPSILRIQQVVRGDSAAYFCASSQSGESTEAFFGQGTRLTVV.

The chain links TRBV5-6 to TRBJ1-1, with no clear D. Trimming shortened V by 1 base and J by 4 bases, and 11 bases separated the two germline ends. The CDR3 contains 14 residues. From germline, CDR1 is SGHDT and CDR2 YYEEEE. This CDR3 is CASSLPGRATEAFF. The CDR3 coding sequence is TGTGCCAGCAGCTTGCCTGGGAGGGCCACTGAAGCTTTCTTT.

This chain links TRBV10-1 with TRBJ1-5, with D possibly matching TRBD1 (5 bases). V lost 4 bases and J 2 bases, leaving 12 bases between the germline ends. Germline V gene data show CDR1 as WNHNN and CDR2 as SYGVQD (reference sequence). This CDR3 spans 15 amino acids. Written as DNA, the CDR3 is TGCGCCAGCAGTGTGTGGCAGGGCCGCAATCAGCCCCAGCATTTT. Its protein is CASSVWQGRNQPQHF.

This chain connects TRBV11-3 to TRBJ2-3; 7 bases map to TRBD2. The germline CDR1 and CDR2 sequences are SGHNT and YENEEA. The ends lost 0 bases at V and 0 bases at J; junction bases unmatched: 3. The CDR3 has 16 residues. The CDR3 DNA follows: TGTGCCAGCAGCTTAGAGGGGACTATCAGCACAGATACGCAGTATTTT. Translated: CASSLEGTISTDTQYF.

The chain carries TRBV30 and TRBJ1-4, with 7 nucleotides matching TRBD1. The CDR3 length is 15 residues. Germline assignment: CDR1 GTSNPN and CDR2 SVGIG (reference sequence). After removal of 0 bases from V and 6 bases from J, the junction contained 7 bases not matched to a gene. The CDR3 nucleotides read TGTGCCTGGAGTGTCACAGGGGCTAGGTATGAAAAACTGTTTTTT. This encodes CAWSVTGARYEKLFF.

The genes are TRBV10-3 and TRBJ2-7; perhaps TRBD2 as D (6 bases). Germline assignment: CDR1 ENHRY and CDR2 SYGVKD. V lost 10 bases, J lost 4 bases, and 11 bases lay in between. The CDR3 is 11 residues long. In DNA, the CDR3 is TGTGCCACCCTGGAGGGTTACGAGCAGTACTTC. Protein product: CATLEGYEQYF.

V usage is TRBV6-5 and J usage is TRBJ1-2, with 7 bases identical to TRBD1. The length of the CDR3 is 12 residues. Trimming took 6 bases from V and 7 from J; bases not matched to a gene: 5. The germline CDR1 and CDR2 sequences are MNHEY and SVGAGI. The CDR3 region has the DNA TGTGCCAGCAGAACAGGGGATATTGGCTACACCTTC. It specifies CASRTGDIGYTF.

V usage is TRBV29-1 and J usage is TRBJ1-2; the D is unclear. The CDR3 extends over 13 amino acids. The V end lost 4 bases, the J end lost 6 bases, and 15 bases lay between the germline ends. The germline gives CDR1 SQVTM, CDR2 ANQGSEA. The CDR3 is CSVGRRPPDGYTF. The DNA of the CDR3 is TGCAGCGTTGGAAGGAGACCGCCGGATGGCTACACCTTC.

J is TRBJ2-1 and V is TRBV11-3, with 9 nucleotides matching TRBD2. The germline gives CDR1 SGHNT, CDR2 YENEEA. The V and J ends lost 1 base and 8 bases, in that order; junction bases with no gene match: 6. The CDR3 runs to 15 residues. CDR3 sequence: CASSLASGTGYEQFF. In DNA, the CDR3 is TGTGCCAGCAGCTTAGCTAGCGGGACCGGTTATGAGCAGTTCTTC. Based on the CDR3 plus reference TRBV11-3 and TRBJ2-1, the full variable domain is EAGVVQSPRYKIIEKKQPVAFWCNPISGHNTLYWYLQNLGQGPELLIRYENEEAVDDSQLPKDRFSAERLKGVDSTLKIQPAELGDSAVYLCASSLASGTGYEQFFGPGTRLTVL.

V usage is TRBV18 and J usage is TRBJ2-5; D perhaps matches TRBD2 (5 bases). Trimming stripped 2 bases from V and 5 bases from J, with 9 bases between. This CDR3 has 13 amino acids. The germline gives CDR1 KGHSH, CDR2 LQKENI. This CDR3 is CASSPSSSETQYF. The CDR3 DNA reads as TGTGCCAGCTCACCATCTAGCAGTGAGACCCAGTACTTC.

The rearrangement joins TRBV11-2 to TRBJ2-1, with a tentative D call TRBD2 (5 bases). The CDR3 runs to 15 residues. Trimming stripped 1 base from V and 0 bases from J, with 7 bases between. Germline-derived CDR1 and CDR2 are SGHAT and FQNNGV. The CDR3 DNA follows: TGTGCCAGCAGCTTAGCGGGGAGCTCCTACAATGAGCAGTTCTTC. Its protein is CASSLAGSSYNEQFF.

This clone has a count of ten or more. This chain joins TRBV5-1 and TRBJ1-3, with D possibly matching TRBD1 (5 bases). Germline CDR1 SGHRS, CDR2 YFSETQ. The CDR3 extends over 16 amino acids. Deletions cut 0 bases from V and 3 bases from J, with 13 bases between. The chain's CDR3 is CASSLAGGTGGNTIYF. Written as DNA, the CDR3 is TGCGCCAGCAGCTTGGCCGGAGGGACCGGTGGAAACACCATATATTTT.

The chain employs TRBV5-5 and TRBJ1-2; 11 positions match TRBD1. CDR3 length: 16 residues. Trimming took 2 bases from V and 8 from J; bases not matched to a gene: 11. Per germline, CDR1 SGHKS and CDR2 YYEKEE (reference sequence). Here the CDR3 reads CASSFGVGTGGNGYTF. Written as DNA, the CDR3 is TGTGCCAGCAGCTTTGGCGTCGGGACAGGGGGGAACGGCTACACCTTC. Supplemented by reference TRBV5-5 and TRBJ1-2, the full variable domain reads DAGVTQSPTHLIKTRGQQVTLRCSPISGHKSVSWYQQVLGQGPQFIFQYYEKEERGRGNFPDRFSARQFPNYSSELNVNALLLGDSALYLCASSFGVGTGGNGYTFGSGTRLTVV.

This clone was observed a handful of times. The CDR3 protein is CASSIGQGAWGYTF. The CDR3 coding sequence is TGTGCCAGTAGTATCGGGCAGGGGGCGTGGGGCTACACCTTC. The J gene is TRBJ1-2, the V gene TRBV19, with 8 bases identical to TRBD1. Germline values: CDR1 LNHDA, CDR2 SQIVND (reference sequence). This CDR3 comprises 14 residues. V shed 3 bases, J shed 8 bases, and the junction held 8 bases outside the gene matches.

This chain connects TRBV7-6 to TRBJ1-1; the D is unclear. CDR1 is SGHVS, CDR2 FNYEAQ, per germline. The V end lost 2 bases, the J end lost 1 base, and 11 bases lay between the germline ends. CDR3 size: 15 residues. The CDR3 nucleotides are TGTGCCAGCAGCTTAAGTGTGACATCGAACACTGAAGCTTTCTTT. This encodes CASSLSVTSNTEAFF. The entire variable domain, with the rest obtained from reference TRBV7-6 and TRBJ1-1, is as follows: GAGVSQSPRYKVTKRGQDVALRCDPISGHVSLYWYRQALGQGPEFLTYFNYEAQQDKSGLPNDRFSAERPEGSISTLTIQRTEQRDSAMYRCASSLSVTSNTEAFFGQGTRLTVV.

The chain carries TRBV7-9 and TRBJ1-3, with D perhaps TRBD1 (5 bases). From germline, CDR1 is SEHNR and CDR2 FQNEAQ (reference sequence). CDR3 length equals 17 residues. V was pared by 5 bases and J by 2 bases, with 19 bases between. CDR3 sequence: CASSLPPQGMAGNTIYF. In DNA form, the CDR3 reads TGTGCCAGCAGCCTCCCGCCCCAGGGAATGGCTGGAAACACCATATATTTT.

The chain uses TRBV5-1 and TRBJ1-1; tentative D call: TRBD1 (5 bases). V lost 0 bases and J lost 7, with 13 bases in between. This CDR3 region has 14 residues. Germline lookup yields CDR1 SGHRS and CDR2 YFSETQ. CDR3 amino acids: CASSLARQGGEAFF. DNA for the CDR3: TGCGCCAGCAGCTTGGCCCGCCAGGGAGGTGAAGCTTTCTTT.